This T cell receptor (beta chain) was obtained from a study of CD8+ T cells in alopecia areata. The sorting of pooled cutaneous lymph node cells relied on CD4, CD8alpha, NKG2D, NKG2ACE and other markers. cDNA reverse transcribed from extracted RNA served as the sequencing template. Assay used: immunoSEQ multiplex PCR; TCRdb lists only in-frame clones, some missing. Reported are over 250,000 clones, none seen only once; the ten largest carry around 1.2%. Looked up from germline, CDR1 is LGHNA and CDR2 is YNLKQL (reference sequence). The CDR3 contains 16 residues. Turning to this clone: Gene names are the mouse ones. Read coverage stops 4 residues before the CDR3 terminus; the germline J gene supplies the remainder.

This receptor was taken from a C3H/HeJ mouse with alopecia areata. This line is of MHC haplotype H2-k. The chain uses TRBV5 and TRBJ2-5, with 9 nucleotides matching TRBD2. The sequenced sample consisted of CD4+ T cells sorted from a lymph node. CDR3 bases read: TGTGCCAGCAGCCAAGAAGAGATGGGGGGGCGAGAC. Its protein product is CASSQEEMGGRD. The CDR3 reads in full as CASSQEEMGGRDTQYF.